These T cell receptor beta chains were read from a single sample in a study of identifying expanded T cells in peripheral blood. TCRdb's copy holds only in-frame clones and misses some; the assay was immunoSEQ multiplex PCR. The sample holds 75,000 to 90,000 clones; 70% to 90% are singletons and the top ten take around 7%. What was sequenced was blood. These receptors came from a person between 18 and 70 years old in good health. CDR3s include the opening cysteine and the closing phenylalanine or tryptophan. D genes are given only for firm matches. Not all rows give a size; the values are once, few, many and, for expanded clones, a class.

V gene	D gene	J gene	clone size	CDR3 protein	CDR3 DNA
TRBV29-1	-	TRBJ2-1	few	CSVAGGSYNEQFF	TGCAGCGTCGCTGGAGGCTCCTACAATGAGCAGTTCTTC
TRBV6-5	-	TRBJ1-2	-	CASSYSIEGFGYTF	TGTGCCAGCAGTTACTCGATCGAGGGGTTTGGCTACACCTTC
TRBV6-1	-	TRBJ1-5	-	CASSEAGRYSNQPQHF	TGTGCCAGCAGTGAAGCCGGCAGATATAGCAATCAGCCCCAGCATTTT
TRBV5-4	TRBD2	TRBJ2-5	-	CASSLRTSGGKETQYF	TGTGCCAGCAGCCTTCGGACTAGCGGAGGGAAGGAGACCCAGTACTTC
TRBV30	-	TRBJ1-3	-	CAWSIGGSGNTIYF	TGTGCCTGGAGTATCGGCGGTTCTGGAAACACCATATATTTT
TRBV29-1	-	TRBJ1-2	once	CSVGSDLYGYTF	TGCAGCGTTGGTTCGGATCTCTATGGCTACACCTTC
TRBV18	-	TRBJ1-2	-	CASSPASRTDSLINYGYTF	TGTGCCAGCTCACCGGCATCGCGGACGGACTCTCTCATTAACTATGGCTACACCTTC
TRBV5-4	-	TRBJ2-3	-	CASSLTGGGFTDTQYF	TGTGCCAGCAGCTTGACCGGCGGGGGCTTCACAGATACGCAGTATTTT
TRBV4-2	-	TRBJ1-2	-	CASSQEDHRANYGYTF	TGTGCCAGCAGCCAAGAGGATCACAGAGCTAACTATGGCTACACCTTC
TRBV5-1	-	TRBJ1-2	-	CASSFADLNYGYTF	TGCGCCAGCAGCTTTGCAGATCTCAACTATGGCTACACCTTC
TRBV19	-	TRBJ1-4	-	CASSRGENEKLFF	TGTGCCAGTTCCCGGGGAGAAAATGAAAAACTGTTTTTT
TRBV5-1	TRBD2	TRBJ2-3	-	CASSLAGFPTDTQYF	TGCGCCAGCAGCTTAGCGGGGTTTCCCACAGATACGCAGTATTTT
TRBV5-6	-	TRBJ1-2	-	CASSLSAGKGGYTF	TGTGCCAGCAGCTTGAGCGCAGGGAAGGGAGGCTACACCTTC
TRBV13	-	TRBJ2-7	-	CASSLSVLSYEQYF	TGTGCCAGCAGCTTATCGGTCCTCTCCTACGAGCAGTACTTC
TRBV10-2	TRBD1	TRBJ1-2	-	CASKFLPGTGSRDYGYTF	TGCGCCAGCAAGTTTCTCCCTGGGACAGGATCTCGCGACTATGGCTACACCTTC
TRBV19	-	TRBJ2-7	-	CASSMGLLGEQYF	TGTGCCAGTAGTATGGGGCTCCTTGGGGAGCAGTACTTC
TRBV25-1	-	TRBJ2-7	few	CASSGPQGRNEQYF	TGTGCCAGCAGTGGCCCCCAGGGGCGGAACGAGCAGTACTTC
TRBV18	TRBD2	TRBJ2-7	-	CASSPGTSGGPFNAYEQYF	TGTGCCAGCTCCCCCGGGACTAGCGGGGGGCCCTTTAATGCCTACGAGCAGTACTTC
TRBV2	TRBD1	TRBJ2-7	-	CASWDRGRIEQYF	TGTGCCTCATGGGACAGGGGGCGAATCGAGCAGTACTTC
TRBV5-1	TRBD2	TRBJ2-5	-	CASSSGLAVSGETQYF	TGCGCCAGCAGCTCAGGACTAGCGGTTTCGGGGGAGACCCAGTACTTC
TRBV7-9	TRBD1	TRBJ1-2	-	CASSLLTGDGYTF	TGTGCCAGCAGCTTATTAACAGGGGATGGCTACACCTTC
TRBV18	TRBD1	TRBJ1-5	-	CASSGTGYPNQPQHF	TGTGCCAGCTCAGGGACAGGGTATCCCAATCAGCCCCAGCATTTT
TRBV5-8	-	TRBJ1-1	-	CASSLGGPRDTEAFF	TGTGCCAGCAGCTTGGGGGGACCGCGGGACACTGAAGCTTTCTTT
TRBV4-3	-	TRBJ2-1	-	CASSPWQSYNEQFF	TGCGCCAGCAGCCCATGGCAGAGCTACAATGAGCAGTTCTTC
TRBV6-5	-	TRBJ1-1	-	CASSYGKGMGNTEAFF	TGTGCCAGCAGCTACGGTAAAGGAATGGGGAACACTGAAGCTTTCTTT
TRBV7-9	-	TRBJ2-5	-	CASSLDTIGETQYF	TGTGCCAGCAGCTTAGATACGATCGGCGAGACCCAGTACTTC
TRBV7-2	-	TRBJ1-1	-	CASSSGQNTEAFF	TGTGCCAGCAGCTCCGGACAGAACACTGAAGCTTTCTTT
TRBV5-1	TRBD1	TRBJ1-1	once	CASSQDRDTEAFF	TGCGCCAGCAGCCAGGACAGGGACACTGAAGCTTTCTTT
TRBV19	TRBD1	TRBJ1-3	once	CASSTSGGSGNTIYF	TGTGCCAGTAGTACCTCAGGGGGCTCTGGAAACACCATATATTTT
TRBV5-1	TRBD1	TRBJ2-6	few	CASSWPLGTGSGANVLTF	TGCGCCAGCAGCTGGCCCCTCGGGACAGGCTCTGGGGCCAACGTCCTGACTTTC
TRBV7-9	TRBD1	TRBJ1-2	-	CASSLGDRENGYTF	TGTGCCAGCAGCTTAGGAGACAGGGAGAATGGCTACACCTTC
TRBV6-5	-	TRBJ1-1	-	CASNGRGAGNTEAFF	TGTGCCAGCAACGGACGGGGAGCGGGGAACACTGAAGCTTTCTTT
TRBV5-1	TRBD1	TRBJ1-1	-	CASSATGTGFGAFF	TGCGCCAGCAGCGCAACCGGGACAGGGTTTGGCGCTTTCTTT
TRBV27	TRBD1	TRBJ1-6	few	CASSIPGQNSPLHF	TGTGCCAGCAGTATTCCGGGACAGAATTCACCCCTCCACTTT
TRBV7-9	-	TRBJ2-3	once	CASSLGGFKDTQYF	TGTGCCAGCAGCTTAGGGGGTTTTAAGGATACGCAGTATTTT
TRBV7-6	-	TRBJ2-3	-	CASRATIGGVTDTQYF	TGTGCCAGCAGGGCTACCATTGGGGGAGTAACAGATACGCAGTATTTT
TRBV12-5	-	TRBJ1-5	-	CASGLGEWPQHF	TGTGCTAGTGGTTTAGGGGAGTGGCCCCAGCATTTT
TRBV19	-	TRBJ2-7	-	CASSLSLATSYEQYF	TGTGCCAGTAGTCTCTCCCTAGCGACTTCCTACGAGCAGTACTTC
TRBV4-3	-	TRBJ2-3	-	CASSQEFAGADTQYF	TGCGCCAGCAGCCAAGAATTCGCAGGGGCAGATACGCAGTATTTT
TRBV6-6	-	TRBJ1-6	-	CASSPGFRVIDSPLHF	TGTGCCAGCAGCCCGGGGTTCAGGGTCATAGATTCACCCCTCCACTTT
TRBV29-1	-	TRBJ1-1	-	CSVFREGLNTEAFF	TGCAGCGTTTTTCGAGAGGGTCTGAACACTGAAGCTTTCTTT